This is a list of T cell receptor beta chains from one sample in a study of circulating CD8 cells and anti-PD-1 response in melanoma. TCRdb reprocessed the reads via MiXCR and lists one record per CDR3 protein. This sample yields 230 or so distinct CDR3 sequences, of which around 3.3% are seen a single time; approximately 39% belongs to the top ten. The specimen comprised CD8+ T cells from PBMCs, sampled at baseline or after one month of anti-PD-1 therapy (not recorded which). These receptor sequences come from a human donor with melanoma. The conserved cysteine and the conserved F or W are not part of the CDR3 here. The listing skips clone size in some rows; elsewhere it reads once, few, many or a size class.

V gene: TRBV9
J gene: TRBJ2-1
clone size: large
CDR3 protein: ASSVTPVGGTSYNEQF

V gene: TRBV11-3
J gene: TRBJ2-7
clone size: hyperexpanded
CDR3 protein: ASSQASLDSRSYEQY

V gene: TRBV5-1
J gene: TRBJ1-2
clone size: large
CDR3 protein: ASSLTGGILYGYT

V gene: TRBV9
J gene: TRBJ2-5
clone size: large
CDR3 protein: ASSPMGRGVETQY

V gene: TRBV28
J gene: TRBJ2-5
clone size: few
CDR3 protein: ASSADVQDAD

V gene: TRBV19
J gene: TRBJ1-1
clone size: few
CDR3 protein: ASSPDTLEAF

V gene: TRBV18
J gene: TRBJ1-4
clone size: large
CDR3 protein: ASSPRVGTTNEKLF

V gene: TRBV20-1
J gene: TRBJ1-1
clone size: .
CDR3 protein: SAPDPDGAEAF

V gene: TRBV5-5
J gene: TRBJ2-7
clone size: large
CDR3 protein: ASSLSVDTYEQY

V gene: TRBV28
J gene: TRBJ1-5
clone size: medium-sized
CDR3 protein: ASRTRGNNQPQH

V gene: TRBV5-4
J gene: TRBJ2-3
clone size: large
CDR3 protein: ASSFERGDSTDTQY

V gene: TRBV2
J gene: TRBJ1-1
clone size: medium-sized
CDR3 protein: ASSVVFLTGDTEAF

V gene: TRBV7-6
J gene: TRBJ2-1
clone size: hyperexpanded
CDR3 protein: ASSKLDSYNEQF

V gene: TRBV4-2
J gene: TRBJ2-7
clone size: large
CDR3 protein: ASSQDNGGYEQY

V gene: TRBV12-3/TRBV12-4
J gene: TRBJ2-7
clone size: large
CDR3 protein: ASSFHSRYEQY

V gene: TRBV5-4
J gene: TRBJ2-7
clone size: medium-sized
CDR3 protein: ASSFGTRTYEQY

V gene: TRBV5-4
J gene: TRBJ2-5
clone size: large
CDR3 protein: ASSLFGGSQETQY

V gene: TRBV27
J gene: TRBJ2-7
clone size: large
CDR3 protein: ASSGDGGSYEQY

V gene: TRBV30
J gene: TRBJ2-3
clone size: large
CDR3 protein: AWSVAGLADTQY

V gene: TRBV11-2
J gene: TRBJ2-1
clone size: large
CDR3 protein: ASSFKRNEQF

V gene: TRBV29-1
J gene: TRBJ2-7
clone size: large
CDR3 protein: SVRTGFSYEQY

V gene: TRBV29-1
J gene: TRBJ2-1
clone size: large
CDR3 protein: SAGGTGANNEQF